The 25 T cell receptor beta chains below were found in one sample sequenced in a study. Each CDR3 protein gets one entry after TCRdb re-called the 5' RACE reads with MiXCR. The sample lists approximately 23,000 distinct CDR3 sequences; 30% were seen once. Sequencing was performed on tumor-infiltrating naive CD4+ T cells sorted from the breast tumor. Subset defined: naive CD4+ T cells, CD4+CD45RA+CD25-. The origin of the receptors is a female donor with breast cancer.

On this clonotype itself: One end of the junction is discordant with germline, which a read error may explain. The chain carries TRBV5-1 and TRBJ1-2; D not certain. Germline V gene data show CDR1 as SGHRS and CDR2 as YFSETQ. The CDR3 is 12 residues long. This CDR3 is CASSLAGYSYAF. Written as DNA, the CDR3 is TGCGCCAGCAGCTTGGCGGGCTATAGCTACGCCTTC.

The V gene is TRBV6-5, the J gene TRBJ1-3; D may be TRBD1 (6 bases). CDR3 length: 15 amino acids. The germline CDR1 and CDR2 sequences are MNHEY and SVGAGI. With 4 bases removed from V and 4 bases from J, the gap between germline ends came to 14 bases. CDR3 sequence: CASSSAWTAGNTIYF. As DNA, the CDR3 is TGTGCCAGCAGTTCCGCTTGGACAGCCGGAAACACCATATATTTT.

Note on this clonotype: A much larger clone is a single base away; this may be a read error. V and J are TRBV11-1 and TRBJ2-2; 8 bases agree with TRBD1. From germline, CDR1 is SGHAT and CDR2 FQDESV (reference sequence). This CDR3 has 17 amino acids. The CDR3, as DNA: TGTGCCAGCAGCCCCGGGGCGGGACAGGATCACACCGGGGAGCTGTCTTTT. It translates to CASSPGAGQDHTGELSF.

This clonotype was found many times. This chain uses TRBV29-1 with TRBJ2-7, with a possible D match to TRBD1 (6 bases). In germline, CDR1 is SQVTM, CDR2 ANQGSEA. V was trimmed by 6 bases and J by 5 bases, leaving 11 bases between them. The CDR3 loop spans 11 amino acids. CDR3: CSVGAGDEQYF. CDR3 nucleotide sequence: TGCAGCGTGGGGGCCGGGGACGAGCAGTACTTC.

This clonotype was counted only a few times. A read error may account for a junction end that differs from germline. The chain joins TRBV6-5 to TRBJ2-3, with D possibly being TRBD2 (5 bases). CDR3 length equals 14 residues. Germline V gene lookup returns CDR1 MNHEY and CDR2 SVGAGI. CDR3 in amino acids: CASNYSPGTDTQYF. CDR3 nucleotide sequence: TGTGCCAGCAATTACTCGCCGGGGACAGATACGCAGTATTTT.

This clonotype has more than one count but fewer than ten. This sequence joins TRBV11-3 and TRBJ2-3; D is unresolved. CDR1 and CDR2 from the germline V gene are SGHNT and YENEEA. The CDR3 consists of 14 residues. V lost 6 bases to trimming and J lost 2 bases, with 12 bases between them. CDR3 region: CASSLTRSTDTQYF. The CDR3 coding sequence is TGTGCCAGCAGTCTTACGCGCTCCACAGATACGCAGTATTTT.

This clonotype showed up just a few times. This could be a read error, since a much larger clone is one nucleotide away. The chain joins TRBV6-5 to TRBJ2-1, with D perhaps TRBD1 or TRBD2 (7 bases each). Germline CDR1 is MNHEY and CDR2 is SVGAGI. The CDR3 is made up of 15 amino acids. Trimming took off 7 bases at V and 4 bases at J, with 17 bases between the two ends. The CDR3 protein is CASKREGQRYNEQFF. The CDR3 DNA follows: TGTGCCAGCAAAAGGGAGGGACAGAGGTACAATGAGCAGTTCTTC.

Remarks on this clonotype: With a much larger clone just one base away, this may be a read error. The rearrangement joins TRBV4-3 to TRBJ1-1; 7 bases line up with TRBD1. The CDR3 covers 14 residues. V lost 4 bases to trimming and J lost 3 bases; unmatched junction nucleotides: 5. The germline V gene has CDR1 LGHNA and CDR2 YSLEER. As DNA, the CDR3 is TGCGCCAGCAGCCGTCCAGGGGGGGACACTGAAGCTTTCTTT. Protein: CASSRPGGDTEAFF.

This clonotype appeared many times. The V gene is TRBV4-1, the J gene TRBJ1-3; 10 bases match TRBD1. The CDR3 totals 16 residues. Germline loops: CDR1 MGHRA, CDR2 YSYEKL. V shed 2 bases and J 3 bases; nucleotides not matched to a gene: 4. Written as DNA, the CDR3 is TGCGCCAGCAGCCAACCCGGGACAGGGGATGGAAACACCATATATTTT. It translates to CASSQPGTGDGNTIYF.

The sample holds many counts of this clonotype. This rearrangement joins TRBV14 to TRBJ2-1, with TRBD2 matching over 8 bases. Germline CDR1 reads SGHDN; CDR2 reads FVKESK. This CDR3 is 15 amino acids long. V lost 1 base to trimming and J lost 8 bases; unmatched junction nucleotides: 7. The CDR3: CASSQVGRARDEQFF. In DNA, the CDR3 is TGTGCCAGCAGCCAAGTCGGGAGGGCCAGGGATGAGCAGTTCTTC.

This clonotype was recorded many times. V usage is TRBV27 and J usage is TRBJ1-1, with a possible D match to TRBD1 (5 bases). Trimming left V 6 bases short and J 4 bases short, with 12 bases between. The CDR3 has 13 residues. The V gene's germline CDR1 is MNHEY and CDR2 SMNVEV (reference sequence). The CDR3 here is CASRKTDFTEAFF. CDR3 coding DNA: TGTGCCAGCAGGAAGACAGACTTCACTGAAGCTTTCTTT.

The gene calls are TRBV6-1 and TRBJ2-1; 12 nucleotides line up with TRBD2. Germline CDR1 is MNHNS and CDR2 is SASEGT. Unmatched junction bases numbered 4, after V lost 6 bases and J lost 4 bases. This CDR3 has 15 residues. CDR3: CASRTGLAGYNEQFF. Written as DNA, the CDR3 is TGTGCCAGCAGGACCGGACTAGCGGGATACAATGAGCAGTTCTTC.

Worth noting for this clonotype: A much larger clone is a single base away; this may be a read error. The chain links TRBV12-3 or TRBV12-4 to TRBJ1-1; a weak D match, TRBD1 (5 bases). The CDR3 runs 15 residues. This CDR3 is CASSQSPGVNTVAFF. DNA of the CDR3: TGTGCCAGCAGTCAAAGCCCGGGGGTGAACACTGTAGCTTTCTTT.

The chain joins TRBV6-5 to TRBJ1-1; maybe TRBD1 (6 bases). Trimming left V 5 bases short and J 6 bases short, with 22 bases between. CDR1 and CDR2 from the germline V gene are MNHEY and SVGAGI. CDR3 length equals 16 residues. Written as DNA, the CDR3 is TGTGCCAGCAGTCTGAAGGGTCGGGGGGCGCTTGCTGAAGCTTTCTTT. This codes for CASSLKGRGALAEAFF.

The rearrangement joins TRBV5-6 to TRBJ2-7; 8 positions match TRBD1. The length of the CDR3 is 14 residues. The junction had 3 bases not matched to a gene; V was cut back by 3 bases and J by 1 base. Germline CDR1 and CDR2: SGHDT and YYEEEE. The CDR3, as DNA: TGTGCCAGCAGCTCCGGGACAGGATCCTACGAGCAGTACTTC. Protein: CASSSGTGSYEQYF.

V gene TRBV4-1 combines with J gene TRBJ2-1; perhaps D is TRBD1 or TRBD2 (5 bases each). The CDR3 is made up of 14 amino acids. Germline assignment: CDR1 MGHRA and CDR2 YSYEKL. Between the trimmed V and J ends, which lost 3 bases and 8 bases, there was a span of 14 bases. The DNA of the CDR3 is TGCGCCAGCAGCCAGGGGCCTGAGGGATATGAGCAGTTCTTC. Protein: CASSQGPEGYEQFF.

To note about this clonotype: A much more abundant neighbour one base away suggests this may be a read error. V gene TRBV6-6 combines with J gene TRBJ2-7; the D is unclear. CDR3 size: 12 residues. CDR1 MNHNY and CDR2 SVGAGI come from the germline V gene (reference sequence). Trimming took off 1 base at V and 5 bases at J, with 6 bases between the two ends. CDR3 protein: CASSYYLDEQYF. The DNA for the CDR3 is TGTGCCAGCAGTTACTATTTGGACGAGCAGTACTTC.

This clonotype was observed a handful of times. The J gene is TRBJ1-1, the V gene TRBV6-6; D is perhaps TRBD1 (5 bases). V dropped 5 bases and J dropped 3 bases, with 16 bases sitting between them. CDR1 and CDR2 from the germline V gene are MNHNY and SVGAGI (reference sequence). The CDR3 has 15 residues. CDR3 in amino acids: CASSPLRGGDTEAFF. The CDR3 DNA is TGTGCCAGCAGTCCCCTGAGGGGAGGGGACACTGAAGCTTTCTTT.

The chain links TRBV6-5 to TRBJ1-2, with 8 bases lining up with TRBD1. The germline V gene encodes CDR1 MNHEY and CDR2 SVGAGI. V was pared by 6 bases and J by 6 bases, with 12 bases of the junction left unmatched. CDR3 size: 15 residues. CDR3 bases: TGTGCCAGCAGGAAACAGGGGGGCGCTAGGAATGGCTACACCTTC. As protein: CASRKQGGARNGYTF.

This clonotype was seen more than once but under ten times. This sequence joins TRBV6-5 and TRBJ2-1; TRBD1 agrees at 7 bases. J gave up 5 bases and V 2 bases, and 3 bases lay outside the gene matches. The germline CDR1 and CDR2 sequences are MNHEY and SVGAGI. The CDR3 contains 14 residues. CDR3 protein: CASSYVGQDNEQFF. The CDR3 DNA reads as TGTGCCAGCAGTTACGTAGGACAGGACAATGAGCAGTTCTTC.

The V and J genes are TRBV3-1 and TRBJ2-7; D is unclear. V lost 1 base and J lost 0, with 10 bases in between. Germline lookup yields CDR1 LGHDT and CDR2 YNNKEL (reference sequence). The CDR3 runs to 15 residues. CDR3 protein: CASSQAAGSSYEQYF. The CDR3 region has the DNA TGTGCCAGCAGCCAAGCCGCAGGTTCCTCCTACGAGCAGTACTTC.

The V call is TRBV6-5, the J call TRBJ2-2, with D possibly matching TRBD1 (6 bases). Looked up from germline, CDR1 is MNHEY and CDR2 is SVGAGI. Trimming took off 2 bases at V and 3 bases at J, with 10 bases between the two ends. The CDR3 is made up of 15 amino acids. DNA of the CDR3: TGTGCCAGCAGTTACAAACAGGGCTACACCGGGGAGCTGTTTTTT. Protein sequence: CASSYKQGYTGELFF.

This clonotype is deemed medium-sized. This chain uses TRBV6-5 with TRBJ2-1; D gene unclear. Trimming took off 5 bases at V and 9 bases at J, with 14 bases between the two ends. CDR1 and CDR2 (germline): MNHEY, SVGAGI. The CDR3 runs 13 residues. The CDR3 nucleotides read TGTGCCAGCAGTGGAAGGCGATCGGCTGAGCAGTTCTTC. Translating it yields CASSGRRSAEQFF.

This clonotype was observed a handful of times. CDR3: CASRDLVGTGELFF. The CDR3 DNA sequence: TGCGCCAGCAGAGACCTCGTAGGAACCGGGGAGCTGTTTTTT. The chain combines TRBV5-1 with TRBJ2-2, with no clear D. This CDR3 contains 14 residues. The V gene lost 5 bases and the J gene lost 5 bases, with 13 bases spanning the gap. Looked up from germline, CDR1 is SGHRS and CDR2 is YFSETQ.

This clonotype was seen many times. The genes are TRBV4-2 and TRBJ2-7; 10 bases align to TRBD2. This CDR3 is 15 amino acids long. CDR1 LGHNA and CDR2 YNFKEQ come from the germline V gene. The V and J ends lost 6 bases and 3 bases, in that order; junction bases with no gene match: 8. The CDR3 here is CASRLLAGEDYEQYF. As DNA, the CDR3 is TGTGCCAGCAGACTTCTAGCGGGAGAGGACTACGAGCAGTACTTC.